This TCR beta chain emerged from a study of shared clonotypes between healthy human individuals (dated by TCRdb to the early 2020s). About the full investigation: Three men and a couple of women, aged 18 to 49 years, made up the cohort. Per donor, three plates each were used for CD4 naive and CD4 memory, two for CD8 naive, and one for CD8 memory. To estimate repertoire size and how much clonotypes are shared between individuals, the study performed deep sequencing of blood TCR repertoires from a few healthy adults. Libraries were prepared and TCR repertoires were sequenced by different laboratories using diverse techniques, in order to increase sequencing depth and limit assay-specific biases. Leukapheresis yielded between about 0.94 and 10 billion PBMCs per donor. What the authors observed across the whole study: Sharing across a few donors was observed for about 5% of naive CD4, over 3% of naive CD8, about 2.5% of memory CD4, and approximately 0.41% of memory CD8 clonotypes. Higher generation probabilities were observed for clonotypes shared by all four sorted-subset donors than for non-shared clonotypes. The small number of donors limited the genetic and exposure-history diversity represented. Even with the large sequencing depth, rarefaction of the sorted-subset datasets indicated that sequencing was incomplete. Pairwise subsampling indicated that sequencing depth was expected to affect the degree of clonotype sharing among donors. Larger estimated clonotype richness was generally found for naive subsets than for memory subsets. Sampling was restricted to blood, and TCR repertoires in tissues likely differ from the TCR repertoires found in blood.

Donors were healthy HIV-negative adults with no recently reported acute infections or vaccinations. Every donor was a Caucasian adult living in Nashville, Tennessee, USA. CD4+ T cells were enriched through magnetic negative selection, after which naive cells were positively selected on CD45RA and the remaining negative fraction served as the memory subset. Blood was obtained by leukapheresis, after which PBMCs were separated by Ficoll-Histopaque density gradient centrifugation and cryopreserved in liquid nitrogen vapor phase. Purity and quantity of every magnetically sorted T cell population were checked by analytical flow cytometry. From each sorted fraction, genomic DNA was isolated and quantified by UV absorbance on a Nanodrop 2000c. To note about this clone: Which antigen it targets is not known. Base-call qualities are not available, and no considerably larger clone is one nucleotide away.

At the junction V is shortened by 4 bases and J by 4 bases; bases outside the gene matches: 3. Reading from cysteine to phenylalanine, the CDR3 counts 14 amino acids. The DNA shown is the 42-base CDR3, in frame from base 1. CDR1 and CDR2 were assigned from the germline V gene as SGHNT and YENEEA. Using the deep immunoSEQ assay, multiplex PCR amplified TCR CDR3 regions from genomic DNA. For each cell subset, the extracted genomic DNA was distributed evenly across all wells of several immunoSEQ 96-well plates, and each plate served as one replicate. For sorted subsets, roughly 200 ng of genomic DNA, equivalent to 25,000 to 30,000 T cell genomes, went into each replicate PCR. The purified libraries were quantified using a Qubit 3.0 fluorometer, sized with a Bioanalyzer 2100, and then quantified again using the KAPA Library Quantification kit. Every immunoSEQ 96-well plate was sequenced on a separate single-read 150-cycle Illumina NextSeq 550 flow cell. In the original analysis: Because the immunoSEQ output included only junctional sequences and no quality scores, the filtering could not be the same as the filtering used for full-length reads. Sequences were annotated with PyIR, a Python wrapper for IgBLAST v1.9, and V/J genes and CDR3 were assigned using IMGT germline references. Reads were filtered out if the reads had weak V/J assignments (E-value above 1e-6), no CDR3, stop codons, out-of-frame junctions, or ambiguous translated residues. V3J clonotypes were defined as sequences sharing an identical inferred V gene, J gene, and CDR3 amino acid sequence. Percentage overlap between repertoires was calculated by dividing the number of shared unique clonotypes by the size of the smaller repertoire. Repertoire richness was assessed with RTK rarefaction, the Chao1 estimator, and Recon v2.1 estimates of unobserved clonotypes. OLGA was used to compute generation probabilities for all TCRbeta clonotypes that the gDNA method yielded from a handful of donors. TCRdb's version of the immuneACCESS table is confined to in-frame rearrangements and falls short of the full clone set. An unresolved V gene accounts for under half of the shortfall where checked; the remainder is of unknown origin. D and trimming come from the DNA, and the V and J calls and clone size come from that table. The sample table lists 2 million to 2.5 million clones, just under 95% of them with a count of one. The ten largest clones add up to about 0.41% of the sample.

The chain is made from TRBV11-3 and TRBJ1-3; 8 bases in between match TRBD1. Input material: naive CD4+ T cells from PBMCs. What this sample's cell subset or site label stands for: CD45RA+ positively selected. This sequence originates from a man aged 18 to 30 in good health. Some clones in this sample may be carry-over from other donors' samples. The nucleotide sequence reads as follows: TGTGCCAGCAGCTCGGGACAGGTGGGAAACACCATATATTTT. This encodes CASSSGQVGNTIYF.